Following are 5 T cell receptor beta chains from one sample sequenced in a study of T cells after posttransplantation cyclophosphamide. Treatment was busulfan-fludarabine conditioning, a marrow graft, and cyclophosphamide on days +3 and +4. Assay used: immunoSEQ multiplex PCR; TCRdb lists only in-frame clones, some missing. The repertoire holds 9,000 to 10,000 clones, around 83% seen once, with about 15% in the top ten. The sequencing here drew on PBMCs, taken 1903 days after a stem cell transplant with posttransplant cyclophosphamide. The receptors were gathered from a female patient in her forties who received an allogeneic stem cell transplant from a related donor, was CMV-positive, and had no GVHD. Some T cells may be the graft donor's.

This chain joins TRBV5-6 and TRBJ1-2; possible D gene TRBD1, 6 bases. The germline gives CDR1 SGHDT, CDR2 YYEEEE. This CDR3 is built from 13 residues. The V end lost 3 bases, the J end lost 4 bases, and 10 bases lay between the germline ends. CDR3 sequence (DNA): TGTGCCAGCAGCTCCGGGACAACCTATGGCTACACCTTC. It codes for CASSSGTTYGYTF. Supplemented by reference TRBV5-6 and TRBJ1-2, the full variable domain reads DAGVTQSPTHLIKTRGQQVTLRCSPKSGHDTVSWYQQALGQGPQFIFQYYEEEERQRGNFPDRFSGHQFPNYSSELNVNALLLGDSALYLCASSSGTTYGYTFGSGTRLTVV.

This chain uses TRBV27 with TRBJ2-7; D not certain. CDR1 and CDR2 (germline): MNHEY, SMNVEV (reference sequence). Trimming took 6 bases from V and 0 from J, leaving 18 bases between them. This CDR3 spans 16 amino acids. The CDR3 region is CASRTRADWSSYEQYF. For the CDR3, the DNA is TGTGCCAGCAGGACCAGAGCCGACTGGAGCTCCTACGAGCAGTACTTC.

The chain combines TRBV5-1 with TRBJ2-5, with 8 bases fitting TRBD2. CDR1 and CDR2 (germline): SGHRS, YFSETQ. Germline trimming cut 0 bases from V and 1 base from J; bases unmatched to any gene: 2. This CDR3 has 15 residues. In DNA, the CDR3 is TGCGCCAGCAGCTTGGCAGCGGGGGTCCAAGAGACCCAGTACTTC. Protein sequence: CASSLAAGVQETQYF. The full variable domain, completed using reference TRBV5-1 and TRBJ2-5, is KAGVTQTPRYLIKTRGQQVTLSCSPISGHRSVSWYQQTPGQGLQFLFEYFSETQRNKGNFPGRFSGRQFSNSRSEMNVSTLELGDSALYLCASSLAAGVQETQYFGPGTRLLVL.

This clone was detected only once. The rearrangement links TRBV12-2 to TRBJ1-3; the table's D call TRBD1 went unverified against the DNA. TRBV12-2 is reported as a pseudogene. This CDR3 has 15 amino acids. The CDR3 nucleotides read TGTGCAAGTCGCTTCACAGGGGACTCTGGAAACACCATATATTTT. Encoded protein: CASRFTGDSGNTIYF.

This chain connects TRBV13 to TRBJ2-5; 7 bases are shared with TRBD2. Germline lookup yields CDR1 PRHDT and CDR2 FYEKMQ (reference sequence). The J segment lost 5 bases and the V segment lost 4 bases, leaving 4 bases of the junction unmatched. The CDR3 totals 13 residues. The chain's CDR3 is CASSSNGGETQYF. CDR3 coding DNA: TGTGCCAGCAGCTCTAACGGGGGGGAGACCCAGTACTTC.